Listed below are T cell receptor beta chains from one sample, sequenced in a study of blood T cell repertoires in COVID-19. The assay was immunoSEQ multiplex PCR, and TCRdb's table has in-frame clones only and misses some. The table shows under 250,000 clones, with roughly 85% occurring only once. Sequenced material: peripheral blood. These receptors were collected from a woman between 70 and 85 years old with COVID-19, enrolled during active disease. Both conserved end residues are part of each CDR3. A D gene is named only where the DNA matches it firmly. Expanded clones are given a class, and other clones once, few, many or no size at all.

J	size	V	D	CDR3	DNA
TRBJ1-1	-	TRBV5-1	TRBD1	CASSGTGGSFDTEAFF	TGCGCCAGCAGTGGGACAGGGGGCTCTTTTGACACTGAAGCTTTCTTT
TRBJ1-6	-	TRBV18	TRBD1	CASSLRTGDSPLHF	TGTGCCAGCTCACTCCGGACAGGAGATTCACCCCTCCACTTT
TRBJ2-1	once	TRBV6-5	-	CASSYSQGGNEQFF	TGTGCCAGCAGTTACAGCCAGGGAGGAAATGAGCAGTTCTTC
TRBJ2-1	few	TRBV7-3	-	CASSLTLSSGNLDEQFF	TGTGCCAGCAGCTTAACTTTGAGTAGCGGCAATCTAGATGAGCAGTTCTTC
TRBJ2-2	-	TRBV7-7	-	CASSLSAGYTGELFF	TGTGCTAGCAGCTTATCGGCAGGGTATACCGGGGAGCTGTTTTTT
TRBJ2-1	-	TRBV5-6	-	CASSLRSGSYNEQFF	TGTGCCAGCAGCTTGAGGTCAGGGTCCTACAATGAGCAGTTCTTC
TRBJ1-5	-	TRBV7-2	-	CASSLMGGTDVNQPQHF	TGTGCCAGCAGCCTTATGGGAGGAACAGATGTAAATCAGCCCCAGCATTTT
TRBJ2-7	few	TRBV5-4	-	CASSRADSSYEQYF	TGTGCCAGCAGTCGAGCGGACAGCTCCTACGAGCAGTACTTC
TRBJ2-1	-	TRBV4-3	TRBD1	CASSPLDGTGGRNEQFF	TGCGCCAGCAGCCCCTTAGACGGGACAGGGGGTCGCAATGAGCAGTTCTTC
TRBJ1-1	-	TRBV5-1	TRBD1	CASSPRQGADTEAFF	TGCGCCAGCAGCCCGCGACAGGGGGCGGACACTGAAGCTTTCTTT
TRBJ2-5	-	TRBV7-8	-	CASSLLLGGWETQYF	TGTGCCAGCAGCCTCCTTCTTGGGGGGTGGGAGACCCAGTACTTC
TRBJ1-2	few	TRBV30	-	CAWGVGSGHYGYTF	TGTGCCTGGGGCGTCGGTTCAGGCCACTATGGCTACACCTTC
TRBJ1-1	-	TRBV10-3	-	CAISGRVNTEAFF	TGTGCCATCAGTGGCAGGGTTAACACTGAAGCTTTCTTT
TRBJ2-7	once	TRBV3-1/TRBV3-2	TRBD2	CASSQEGILGGLMQYF	TGTGCCAGCAGCCAAGAGGGAATTCTGGGGGGGTTGATGCAGTACTTC
TRBJ2-7	-	TRBV6-5	TRBD2	CASSSSGRRYEQYF	TGTGCCAGCAGTTCTAGCGGGAGAAGGTACGAGCAGTACTTC
TRBJ2-2	few	TRBV9	-	CASSVQQGSGELFF	TGTGCCAGCAGCGTTCAACAGGGTAGCGGGGAGCTGTTTTTT
TRBJ1-6	-	TRBV5-3	-	CARSLVVGEVGSSPLHF	TGTGCCAGAAGCTTAGTGGTCGGGGAGGTTGGTAGTTCACCCCTCCACTTT
TRBJ2-2	-	TRBV5-4	-	CASSFPAGELFF	TGTGCCAGCAGCTTCCCGGCCGGGGAGCTGTTTTTT
TRBJ2-3	once	TRBV7-8	TRBD1	CASSLERTGVPNTQYF	TGTGCCAGCAGCTTAGAACGGACAGGGGTTCCTAATACGCAGTATTTT
TRBJ2-4	once	TRBV4-2	TRBD2	CASSQVTSGYPIQYF	TGTGCCAGCAGCCAAGTAACTAGCGGGTATCCAATTCAGTACTTC